This T cell receptor beta chain was found in a study of cytomegalovirus exposure and HLA in healthy donors. Whole-study results and caveats: Follow-up analysis later connected one missense variant in DCLRE1C with trimming of TCR beta V- and J-genes. Judged likely to be a sequencing artifact was a cluster of highly shared sequence variants. In a later analysis, an Asian-associated ancestry cluster reportedly showed fewer N-insertions than the 666-donor mean.

In the PCR, 60 Vbeta and 13 Jbeta primers were used. Profiling relied on immunoSEQ multiplex PCR, and the TCRdb table lists in-frame clones only, not all of them. Of 120,000 or so clones listed, approximately 69% are singletons. A note on this clone: Its antigen is still unknown.

V shed 0 bases, J shed 5 bases, and the junction held 6 bases outside the gene matches. CDR1 and CDR2 from the germline V gene are LGHNA and YSLEER. The CDR3 has 17 amino acids. This clonotype was obtained from a man between 40 and 49 years old in good health and CMV-seropositive. The chain carries TRBV4-3 and TRBJ1-4, with 10 bases aligning to TRBD1. The specimen was PBMCs. This chain's CDR3 is CASSQDLVGQGNEKLFF. As DNA, the CDR3 is TGCGCCAGCAGCCAAGACCTAGTGGGACAGGGGAATGAAAAACTGTTTTTT.